This T cell receptor (beta chain) was captured by sequencing in a study of Tregs in tolerant kidney transplant recipients. Study conclusions and caveats: For some patients, primers changed over time, blocking nucleotide-level comparison.

Sequencing used immunoSEQ multiplex PCR; TCRdb keeps in-frame clones, though not all of them. This table has about 69,000 clones, about 89% appearing once. The germline V and J ends were trimmed by 3 bases and 2 bases, with 17 bases remaining between them. Germline CDR1 and CDR2: SGHKS and YYEKEE (reference sequence). The CDR3 contains 16 residues. Thawed PBMCs were FACS-sorted into unstimulated CD4+CD25+CD127- regulatory T cells, CD4+CD25- non-regulatory cells, CD4 and CD8 cells. On this clone itself: Its antigen is currently unknown.

This chain joins TRBV5-5 and TRBJ1-2; TRBD1 is a possible D gene (6 bases). Sequences were derived from CD4+ T cells from blood, sampled before the transplant. This clonotype was sampled from a human donor who received a combined kidney and bone marrow transplant. CDR3 amino acids: CASSSGTKHVNYGYTF. The CDR3 DNA sequence: TGTGCCAGCAGCTCCGGGACAAAACACGTCAACTATGGCTACACCTTC.